These 21 T cell receptor beta chains share one sample of origin, sequenced in a study of shared clonotypes between healthy human individuals. The repertoire was sequenced with immunoSEQ multiplex PCR; TCRdb's copy has only in-frame clones and lacks some. Here the sample spans around 95,000 clones, 67% being singletons. The sample comprised memory CD8+ T cells sorted from blood. Subset meaning: CD45RO+ cells pooled with CCR7-negative TemRA cells. The receptors come from a man aged 25 to 40 in good health.

This clone turned up a few times. The chain employs TRBV28 and TRBJ2-7; 7 bases fit TRBD2. The CDR3 loop spans 16 amino acids. The V gene end was trimmed by 5 bases and the J gene end by 0 bases; junction bases not matched to a gene: 10. Germline V gene data show CDR1 as MDHEN and CDR2 as SYDVKM. The CDR3 nucleotides read TGTGCCAGCAGTGAGCGGGACTTCTCCCTCTCCTACGAGCAGTACTTC. This sequence encodes CASSERDFSLSYEQYF.

The J gene is TRBJ2-1, the V gene TRBV7-9; TRBD2 matches at 14 bases. CDR1 SEHNR and CDR2 FQNEAQ come from the germline V gene (reference sequence). With V trimmed by 3 bases and J by 4 bases, 2 bases remained unmatched. CDR3 length equals 16 residues. CDR3 protein: CASSFGTSGSYNEQFF. CDR3 coding DNA: TGTGCCAGCAGCTTTGGGACTAGCGGGAGTTACAATGAGCAGTTCTTC. Variable domain in full (rest from reference TRBV7-9 and TRBJ2-1): DTGVSQNPRHKITKRGQNVTFRCDPISEHNRLYWYRQTLGQGPEFLTYFQNEAQLEKSRLLSDRFSAERPKGSFSTLEIQRTEQGDSAMYLCASSFGTSGSYNEQFFGPGTRLTVL.

This clone was recorded at least ten times. The V call is TRBV9, the J call TRBJ2-3; D is undetermined. V was shortened by 7 bases and J by 4 bases, with 10 bases between the two germline ends. CDR1 SGDLS and CDR2 YYNGEE come from the germline V gene. There are 12 residues in the CDR3. The CDR3: CASEGLADTQYF. The CDR3 DNA reads as TGTGCCAGCGAAGGCCTTGCAGATACGCAGTATTTT.

The chain links TRBV19 to TRBJ2-3; possibly TRBD1 for D (6 bases). The CDR3 is 13 residues long. The ends were cut back, 3 bases at V and 4 bases at J, with 8 bases in the middle. Germline lookup yields CDR1 LNHDA and CDR2 SQIVND (reference sequence). The CDR3 sequence: CASSITGSDTQYF. The CDR3 region has the DNA TGTGCCAGTAGTATCACAGGGTCAGATACGCAGTATTTT. Filled out from reference TRBV19 and TRBJ2-3, the complete variable domain reads DGGITQSPKYLFRKEGQNVTLSCEQNLNHDAMYWYRQDPGQGLRLIYYSQIVNDFQKGDIAEGYSVSREKKESFPLTVTSAQKNPTAFYLCASSITGSDTQYFGPGTRLTVL.

This clone was counted between two and nine times. The rearrangement joins TRBV27 to TRBJ2-1; D unclear. The CDR3 is made up of 13 amino acids. V was shortened by 5 bases and J by 5 bases, with 10 bases between the two germline ends. Germline V gene sequence: CDR1 MNHEY, CDR2 SMNVEV (reference sequence). The CDR3 is CASSPRPHNEQFF. CDR3 in DNA: TGTGCCAGCAGTCCGCGGCCGCACAATGAGCAGTTCTTC.

The J gene is TRBJ2-1, the V gene TRBV10-2; no clear D. Per germline, CDR1 WSHSY and CDR2 SAAADI. V lost 2 bases and J lost 3, with 8 bases in between. CDR3 length: 14 amino acids. Here the CDR3 reads CASSEVDVYNEQFF. The CDR3 nucleotides read TGCGCCAGCAGTGAGGTAGATGTCTACAATGAGCAGTTCTTC.

The chain recombines TRBV28 with TRBJ1-1, with unresolved D. Germline V gene data show CDR1 as MDHEN and CDR2 as SYDVKM. The CDR3 totals 14 residues. The germline V and J ends were trimmed by 6 bases and 0 bases, with 11 bases remaining between them. The CDR3 here is CASSKPTVNTEAFF. The CDR3 bases are TGTGCCAGCAGCAAGCCCACAGTGAACACTGAAGCTTTCTTT. Based on the CDR3 plus reference TRBV28 and TRBJ1-1, the full variable domain is DVKVTQSSRYLVKRTGEKVFLECVQDMDHENMFWYRQDPGLGLRLIYFSYDVKMKEKGDIPEGYSVSREKKERFSLILESASTNQTSMYLCASSKPTVNTEAFFGQGTRLTVV.

The rearrangement links TRBV18 to TRBJ2-4; possible D gene TRBD2, 5 bases. Trimming left V 3 bases short and J 7 bases short, with 13 bases between. The germline gives CDR1 KGHSH, CDR2 LQKENI. This CDR3 contains 14 residues. CDR3 DNA: TGTGCCAGCTCACCCACGGCAGAGGGTAACATTCAGTACTTC. Its translation is CASSPTAEGNIQYF.

This clone was seen a few times. The CDR3 is CASSLRGSGNTIYF. CDR3 nucleotide sequence: TGTGCCAGCAGCTTACGGGGATCTGGAAACACCATATATTTT. The chain employs TRBV7-8 and TRBJ1-3; no clear D gene. The V gene's germline CDR1 is SGHVS and CDR2 FQNEAQ. The CDR3 has 14 residues. Trimming took off 2 bases at V and 1 base at J, with 6 bases between the two ends.

The V call is TRBV5-1, the J call TRBJ1-4; TRBD1 might be the D (5 bases). Between the trimmed V and J ends, which lost 2 bases and 0 bases, there was a span of 8 bases. CDR3 length equals 15 residues. CDR1 is SGHRS and CDR2 is YFSETQ in the germline V gene. In nucleotides, the CDR3 is TGCGCCAGCAGCTTAGCGGGGGCAACTAATGAAAAACTGTTTTTT. Amino acid sequence: CASSLAGATNEKLFF.

In its sample, this clone was seen many times. J is TRBJ2-7 and V is TRBV4-3, with D perhaps TRBD1 or TRBD2 (6 bases each). The CDR3 totals 15 residues. Germline-derived CDR1 and CDR2 are LGHNA and YSLEER. V shed 1 base and J shed 3 bases, with 13 bases lying between them. The CDR3 sequence is CASSQGLRGVYEQYF. In DNA, the CDR3 is TGCGCCAGCAGCCAAGGTTTAAGGGGGGTCTACGAGCAGTACTTC.

This chain joins TRBV7-9 and TRBJ2-1; D remains unclear. Germline V CDR1 and CDR2: SEHNR, FQNEAQ (reference sequence). CDR3 length: 13 amino acids. The V end lost 1 base, the J end lost 8 bases, and 9 bases lay between the germline ends. CDR3 region: CASSLVSTDEQFF. The CDR3 coding sequence is TGTGCCAGCAGCTTAGTTAGTACCGATGAGCAGTTCTTC.

The chain uses TRBV28 and TRBJ2-3; a possible D gene is TRBD2 (5 bases). Trimming took 3 bases from V and 9 from J, leaving 10 bases between them. The CDR3 covers 12 residues. CDR1 and CDR2 (germline): MDHEN, SYDVKM. CDR3 residues: CASSFGLATQYF. In DNA, the CDR3 is TGTGCCAGCAGTTTCGGGCTAGCCACGCAGTATTTT.

A word on this clone: A read error is the likely source, as a far larger clone sits one nucleotide away. This sequence joins TRBV11-3 and TRBJ2-1; TRBD2 matches at 7 bases. This CDR3 spans 15 amino acids. Germline trimming cut 2 bases from V and 5 bases from J; bases unmatched to any gene: 6. CDR1 is SGHNT, CDR2 YENEEA, per germline. The CDR3 DNA sequence: TGTGCCAGCAGCTTACACTTAGCGGGTAACAATGAGCAGTTCTTC. This sequence encodes CASSLHLAGNNEQFF.

The table lists this clone with a count of one. The chain joins TRBV7-6 to TRBJ2-1; D call uncertain. Between the trimmed V and J ends, which lost 1 base and 12 bases, there was a span of 10 bases. Germline V gives CDR1 SGHVS, CDR2 FNYEAQ. The CDR3 runs 12 residues. The CDR3 DNA sequence: TGTGCCAGCAGCTTAGAGGGCACTTTGCAGTTCTTC. It is translated as CASSLEGTLQFF.

The chain uses TRBV6-5 and TRBJ2-1; 9 bases are a match to TRBD2. The germline CDR1 and CDR2 sequences are MNHEY and SVGAGI. The J segment lost 5 bases and the V segment lost 2 bases, leaving 1 base of the junction unmatched. The CDR3 has 14 residues. CDR3 region: CASSYGGGDNEQFF. The CDR3 coding sequence is TGTGCCAGCAGTTACGGCGGGGGGGACAATGAGCAGTTCTTC.

This sequence joins TRBV30 and TRBJ2-1; D is possibly TRBD2 (6 bases). This CDR3 spans 11 amino acids. Germline CDR1 reads GTSNPN; CDR2 reads SVGIG (reference sequence). Trimming cost V 5 bases and J 12 bases, with 14 bases left between them. The CDR3 is CAWYSRGGQFF. The CDR3, as DNA: TGTGCCTGGTACAGTAGGGGAGGGCAGTTCTTC.

This clone occurred a few times. Other DNA sequences from this sample encode an identical CDR3 as well. The rearrangement joins TRBV19 to TRBJ2-7; D unclear. The germline CDR1 and CDR2 sequences are LNHDA and SQIVND (reference sequence). The CDR3 has 12 amino acids. Trimming cost V 8 bases and J 0 bases, with 8 bases left between them. CDR3 sequence: CASSATSYEQYF. The CDR3 bases are TGTGCCAGTTCCGCTACCTCCTACGAGCAGTACTTC.

This clone was observed many times. This chain uses TRBV27 with TRBJ2-7, with D possibly matching TRBD2 (5 bases). The CDR3 spans 13 residues. CDR1 MNHEY and CDR2 SMNVEV come from the germline V gene (reference sequence). Deletions cut 3 bases from V and 3 bases from J, with 9 bases between. CDR3 coding DNA: TGTGCCAGCAGTTTCGGACTGAACTACGAGCAGTACTTC. Protein sequence: CASSFGLNYEQYF.

The chain combines TRBV4-2 with TRBJ2-7; 10 bases are a match to TRBD2. J was trimmed by 0 bases and V by 5 bases; bases with no gene match: 4. The CDR3 runs to 15 residues. Germline CDR1 and CDR2: LGHNA and YNFKEQ. CDR3 sequence reads: CASSARTSGSYEQYF. CDR3 in DNA: TGTGCCAGCAGCGCGAGGACTAGCGGCTCCTACGAGCAGTACTTC.

The chain uses TRBV25-1 and TRBJ2-5; a possible D gene is TRBD1 (6 bases). The CDR3 has 15 residues. V shed 4 bases and J shed 2 bases, with 14 bases lying between them. Germline V CDR1 and CDR2: MGHDK, SYGVNS. CDR3 loop: CASSAPEQGQETQYF. In DNA, the CDR3 is TGTGCCAGCAGTGCTCCCGAGCAGGGGCAAGAGACCCAGTACTTC.